This entry describes one T cell receptor (beta chain). HIV-negative, healthy adults without recent acute infections or vaccinations were the donors. The record originates from a study of shared clonotypes between healthy human individuals. CDR1 is SGHAT and CDR2 is FQNNGV in the germline V gene. V was cut by 5 bases and J by 0 bases, with 14 bases left in between. This CDR3 is 15 amino acids long. The sorted-subset replicate PCRs were given around 200 ng DNA, which is 27,000 or so T cell genomes. Some clones are missing from TCRdb's copy, which holds only in-frame ones; the method was immunoSEQ multiplex PCR. Found here are 1,500,000 or so clones, roughly 96% of them singletons; the top ten hold approximately 1.1%.

Source material: naive CD4+ T cells sorted from blood. Subset given: CD45RA+ positively selected. V is TRBV11-2 and J is TRBJ2-7; TRBD1 is a possible D gene (6 bases). This clonotype was obtained from a man younger than 40 in good health. In nucleotides, the CDR3 is TGTGCCAGCAGCCCTCCCGGGACACGCTCCTACGAGCAGTACTTC. This codes for CASSPPGTRSYEQYF.